This TCR beta chain was recorded in a study of blood T cell repertoires in COVID-19. At the level of the study: The United States, Italy and Spain supplied acute and convalescent COVID-19 samples.

Assay used: immunoSEQ multiplex PCR; TCRdb lists only in-frame clones, some missing. The sample has 110,000 to 150,000 clones, 75% to 85% seen once. Germline V gene data show CDR1 as SGHRS and CDR2 as YFSETQ. J lost 0 bases, V lost 0 bases, and 5 bases had no gene match. The CDR3 spans 16 residues. Sequenced: peripheral blood. This sequence was found in a man aged 65-85 years who had recovered from COVID-19. This rearrangement joins TRBV5-1 to TRBJ2-7; 8 bases agree with TRBD1. The CDR3 sequence: CASSLGPQGASYEQYF. The CDR3 DNA sequence: TGCGCCAGCAGCTTGGGGCCTCAGGGGGCCTCCTACGAGCAGTACTTC.